This T cell receptor (beta chain) appears in the sequencing data of a study of blood T cell repertoires in COVID-19. Overall study context: Nucleic acid was either cDNA or gDNA, and it came from T cells, B-cell-depleted T cells, or PBMCs.

The CDR3 consists of 13 residues. Germline CDR1 and CDR2: SGHNT and YENEEA. V lost 8 bases, J lost 0 bases, and 7 bases lay in between. Sequencing was performed with immunoSEQ multiplex PCR; in TCRdb, only in-frame clones are kept and a portion is missing. The sample carries roughly 260,000 clones, around 87% recorded once. What was sequenced was peripheral blood. This clonotype was obtained from a woman aged 45-60 years with acute or convalescent COVID-19. The chain links TRBV11-3 to TRBJ2-2, with a weak D call TRBD2 (5 bases). The CDR3 sequence is CASRDSNTGELFF. CDR3 DNA: TGTGCCAGCCGGGATTCGAACACCGGGGAGCTGTTTTTT.